The clone carrying this T cell receptor beta chain has a single count. Its matching antigen is unknown. Trimming shortened V by 1 base and J by 2 bases, and 9 bases separated the two germline ends. The CDR3 loop spans 15 amino acids. Germline V gene lookup returns CDR1 SGHTA and CDR2 FQGNSA. This entry belongs to a study of shared clonotypes between healthy human individuals. Notes on the study in general: Non-shared clonotypes had lower generation probabilities than clonotypes shared by all four sorted-subset donors.

Template for every sorted-subset replicate PCR totaled 150 to 250 ng DNA, tens of thousands of T cell genomes. Only in-frame clones appear in the TCRdb table, and some are missing; sequencing was by immunoSEQ multiplex PCR. The sample includes roughly 2.6 million clones, roughly nine tenths of them seen just once. The V and J genes are TRBV7-2 and TRBJ2-1; D not certain. Source material: naive CD4+ T cells sorted from blood. Subset given: CD45RA+ positively selected. The receptor's source is a man younger than 35 in good health. CDR3 DNA: TGTGCCAGCAGCTTAGAGAGTAGCACCTACAATGAGCAGTTCTTC. Translating gives CASSLESSTYNEQFF.